Below, 32 T cell receptor beta chains from the same sample are listed, as sequenced in a study of T cells in Graves' hyperthyroidism and ophthalmopathy (dated by TCRdb to about 2019). Library prep was done by multiplex PCR. The sample was run on an Illumina HiSeq 2000. TCR beta CDR3 regions were amplified from RNA transcripts. For the first round of RT-PCR on the TCR CDR3, the HTBI primer set was used together with the Qiagen OneStep RT-PCR kit. TCRdb took the public reads, trimmed them with fastp at Q25, ran MiXCR for clone calling and kept in-frame beta chains. Each CDR3 protein gets just one entry, which takes the most common genes and DNA from the rows behind it. In this sample the table shows roughly 100,000 distinct CDR3 sequences, approximately 50% of which occur a single time. The top ten hold approximately 24% of the sample. The sample comprised blood. The receptors come from a man aged 35 to 55 with Graves' hyperthyroidism.

Ten or more counts support this clonotype. This chain links TRBV12-3 or TRBV12-4 with TRBJ2-7, with D unresolved. The CDR3 covers 14 residues. Trimming took off 3 bases at V and 3 bases at J, with 12 bases between the two ends. The CDR3 sequence is CASSFFGRLYEQYF. CDR3 nucleotide sequence: TGTGCCAGCAGTTTTTTTGGACGGCTCTACGAGCAGTACTTC.

Comments on this clonotype: Since a much larger clone is just one base distant, this may be a read error. This rearrangement joins TRBV4-1 to TRBJ2-5, with TRBD1 identical over 8 bases. CDR1 and CDR2 from the germline V gene are MGHRA and YSYEKL. CDR3 length equals 14 residues. CDR3 bases: TGCTCCAGCAGCCGGCGGACAGGGTTCGAGACCCAGTACTTC. It translates to CSSSRRTGFETQYF.

This clonotype appeared many times. The chain is built from TRBV7-9 and TRBJ1-2; D gene uncertain. The CDR3 consists of 12 residues. Germline CDR1 SEHNR, CDR2 FQNEAQ (reference sequence). Trimming removed 5 bases at V and 4 bases at J, with 8 bases between. The CDR3 DNA is TGTGCCAGCAGCCTCCCAATCTATGGCTACACCTTC. Translation gives CASSLPIYGYTF.

Note on this clonotype: As the CDR3 is not closed by the conserved phenylalanine or tryptophan, this likely results from a read error. The DNA is omitted, as the CDR3 cannot be located on it reliably, and the CDR3 follows TCRdb's listing. This chain joins TRBV15 and TRBJ2-2; the table's D call TRBD1 went unverified against the DNA. 8 amino acids form the CDR3, both terminal residues included. Germline assignment: CDR1 LNHNV and CDR2 YYDKDF (reference sequence). The CDR3 spells CATSRDWG.

This clonotype came up a few times. The rearrangement links TRBV6-6 to TRBJ2-3; 7 bases map to TRBD2. CDR1 and CDR2 (germline): MNHNY, SVGAGI (reference sequence). The junction had 12 bases not matched to a gene; V was cut back by 2 bases and J by 1 base. The CDR3 contains 18 residues. The DNA for the CDR3 is TGTGCCAGCAGTTACGGTTTTTCCCGAGCGGGACGCACAGATACGCAGTATTTT. Translating gives CASSYGFSRAGRTDTQYF.

V gene TRBV18 combines with J gene TRBJ1-1; D is perhaps TRBD1 (5 bases). With 6 bases removed from V and 0 bases from J, the gap between germline ends came to 17 bases. This CDR3 spans 16 amino acids. Germline CDR1 KGHSH, CDR2 LQKENI. The CDR3 spells CASSPMPRGVNTEAFF. The DNA for the CDR3 is TGTGCCAGCTCCCCCATGCCGAGAGGGGTGAACACTGAAGCTTTCTTT. The full variable domain, rest sourced from reference TRBV18 and TRBJ1-1, is NAGVMQNPRHLVRRRGQEARLRCSPMKGHSHVYWYRQLPEEGLKFMVYLQKENIIDESGMPKERFSAEFPKEGPSILRIQQVVRGDSAAYFCASSPMPRGVNTEAFFGQGTRLTVV.

This clonotype was detected ten times or more. The chain is built from TRBV6-2 or TRBV6-3 and TRBJ2-7, with D hard to call. The length of the CDR3 is 12 residues. The V end was cut by 6 bases, the J end by 2 bases, with 8 bases between. The V gene's germline CDR1 is MNHEY and CDR2 SVGEGT. The CDR3 nucleotides read TGTGCCAGCAGCCTAACTCCCTACGAGCAGTACTTC. Its translation is CASSLTPYEQYF.

This clonotype was seen more than once but under ten times. V is TRBV9 and J is TRBJ2-7; D unresolved. Trimming left V 4 bases short and J 6 bases short, with 23 bases between. CDR1 and CDR2 (germline): SGDLS, YYNGEE. This CDR3 is 16 amino acids long. CDR3 DNA sequence: TGTGCCAGCAGCCAAGGCCTCCACGGAATCTGGGGCGAGCAGTACTTC. This codes for CASSQGLHGIWGEQYF. Variable domain in full (rest from reference TRBV9 and TRBJ2-7): DSGVTQTPKHLITATGQRVTLRCSPRSGDLSVYWYQQSLDQGLQFLIQYYNGEERAKGNILERFSAQQFPDLHSELNLSSLELGDSALYFCASSQGLHGIWGEQYFGPGTRLTVT.

The chain carries TRBV20-1 and TRBJ2-5, with D perhaps given as TRBD1 or TRBD2 (5 bases each). CDR1 and CDR2 from the germline V gene are DFQATT and SNEGSKA (reference sequence). There are 14 residues in the CDR3. Trimming shortened V by 3 bases and J by 2 bases, and 13 bases separated the two germline ends. As DNA, the CDR3 is TGCAGTGCTAGGGGGGTTAGCTTTCAAGAGACCCAGTACTTC. Translated, it gives CSARGVSFQETQYF.

This clonotype was seen ten or more times. The chain employs TRBV9 and TRBJ2-5; 8 bases map to TRBD1. The CDR3 runs 15 residues. Germline CDR1 SGDLS, CDR2 YYNGEE. V shed 3 bases, J shed 4 bases, and the junction held 8 bases outside the gene matches. The CDR3 DNA sequence: TGTGCCAGCAGCGCAAAGGACAGGGCGGTAGAGACCCAGTACTTC. Protein sequence: CASSAKDRAVETQYF.

The V and J genes are TRBV7-8 and TRBJ1-6; 7 positions agree with TRBD1. Germline CDR1 is SGHVS and CDR2 is FQNEAQ. Trimming took 5 bases from V and 10 from J; bases not matched to a gene: 11. CDR3 length: 15 amino acids. The CDR3 DNA sequence: TGTGCCAGCAGCCAACCCCAGACAGGGTGGTCACCCCTCCACTTT. Its protein product is CASSQPQTGWSPLHF. Full variable domain (outside the CDR3, taken from reference TRBV7-8 and TRBJ1-6): GAGVSQSPRYKVAKRGQDVALRCDPISGHVSLFWYQQALGQGPEFLTYFQNEAQLDKSGLPSDRFFAERPEGSVSTLKIQRTQQEDSAVYLCASSQPQTGWSPLHFGNGTRLTVT.

This sequence joins TRBV12-3 or TRBV12-4 and TRBJ1-2; D call uncertain. The CDR3 has 14 amino acids. Trimming shortened V by 2 bases and J by 6 bases, and 13 bases separated the two germline ends. CDR3 loop: CASSLKGPLHGYTF. CDR3 DNA sequence: TGTGCCAGCAGTTTAAAGGGCCCTCTCCATGGCTACACCTTC.

V gene TRBV10-3 combines with J gene TRBJ1-2; D possibly corresponds to TRBD1 (6 bases). V was cut by 4 bases and J by 8 bases, with 17 bases left in between. CDR1 is ENHRY, CDR2 SYGVKD, per germline. The CDR3 totals 14 residues. CDR3 nucleotide sequence: TGTGCCATCAGTGGGCCAAAGGGGGATCGGGGCTACACCTTC. Its protein is CAISGPKGDRGYTF.

Ten or more counts support this clonotype. DNA for the CDR3: TGTGCCAGCAGCTCGCGGTTCAATCAGCCCCAGCATTTT. Its protein is CASSSRFNQPQHF. The V and J genes are TRBV6-5 and TRBJ1-5; D is uncertain. Germline V lookup: CDR1 MNHEY, CDR2 SVGAGI. The germline V and J ends were trimmed by 6 bases and 3 bases, with 9 bases remaining between them. The CDR3 length is 13 residues.

The chain couples TRBV20-1 to TRBJ1-5; TRBD1 matches at 8 bases. This CDR3 region has 14 residues. The V gene end was trimmed by 4 bases and the J gene end by 14 bases; junction bases not matched to a gene: 16. Germline CDR1 DFQATT, CDR2 SNEGSKA (reference sequence). The CDR3 DNA sequence: TGCAGTGCTAATCGCGCGCAGGGGGCCAGCTATGAGCATTTT. Translating gives CSANRAQGASYEHF.

This clonotype was observed a single time. The genes are TRBV2 and TRBJ2-7; 9 nucleotides match TRBD1. CDR1 and CDR2 from the germline V gene are SNHLY and FYNNEI. The CDR3 length is 16 residues. V shed 4 bases and J 2 bases; nucleotides not matched to a gene: 9. The CDR3 coding sequence is TGTGCCAGCAGTGCCCTCGGGGACAGGGACCCCTACGAGCAGTACTTC. It yields the protein CASSALGDRDPYEQYF.

This clonotype was seen ten or more times. The chain links TRBV4-1 to TRBJ1-2; tentatively, D is TRBD1 (5 bases). Germline V CDR1 and CDR2: MGHRA, YSYEKL. This CDR3 contains 15 residues. With 8 bases removed from V and 2 bases from J, the gap between germline ends came to 18 bases. In DNA form, the CDR3 reads TGCGCCAGCCGAGGTCGTGAAGGGGCGAACTATGGCTACACCTTC. Its translation: CASRGREGANYGYTF.

This clonotype has at least ten counts. This CDR3 is CASSATYSNQPQHF. As DNA, the CDR3 is TGTGCCAGCAGCGCCACATATAGCAATCAGCCCCAGCATTTT. This chain joins TRBV6-1 and TRBJ1-5, with D unclear. Germline V gives CDR1 MNHNS, CDR2 SASEGT. The CDR3 has 14 residues. V was clipped by 6 bases and J by 0 bases, with 9 bases between them.

Many counts were recorded for this clonotype. The chain uses TRBV4-1 and TRBJ2-7, with TRBD1 matching 9 bases. The CDR3 has 15 residues. Unmatched junction bases numbered 5, after V lost 3 bases and J lost 2 bases. Germline CDR1 reads MGHRA; CDR2 reads YSYEKL. The CDR3 spells CASSQGTGLTYEQYF. DNA of the CDR3: TGCGCCAGCAGCCAGGGGACAGGGTTAACCTACGAGCAGTACTTC.

Comment on this clonotype: The conserved phenylalanine or tryptophan is not found at the CDR3 terminus, so this likely reflects a read error. V and J are TRBV29-1 and TRBJ2-3, with TRBD1 matching 8 bases. CDR1 and CDR2 (germline): SQVTM, ANQGSEA. V shed 4 bases, J shed 4 bases, and the junction held 7 bases outside the gene matches. CDR3 size: 14 residues. CDR3 residues: CSVGGRGQADTQYS. In DNA, the CDR3 is TGCAGCGTTGGGGGCAGGGGGCAGGCAGATACGCAGTATTCT.

This clonotype was seen ten or more times. The gene calls are TRBV3-1 and TRBJ2-7; 8 bases fit TRBD2. J gave up 6 bases and V 0 bases, and 4 bases lay outside the gene matches. Germline V CDR1 and CDR2: LGHDT, YNNKEL (reference sequence). The CDR3 consists of 14 residues. CDR3 amino acids: CASSQDRGGAEQYF. CDR3 in DNA: TGTGCCAGCAGCCAAGACCGGGGGGGCGCCGAGCAGTACTTC.

This clonotype was seen repeatedly, ten times or more. The gene calls are TRBV7-8 and TRBJ2-3; 9 bases map to TRBD2. CDR1 and CDR2 (germline): SGHVS, FQNEAQ. This CDR3 spans 17 amino acids. V lost 5 bases to trimming and J lost 0 bases; unmatched junction nucleotides: 9. DNA for the CDR3: TGTGCCAGCAGCCCCCGACTAGCGGAAGTTAGCACAGATACGCAGTATTTT. Protein product: CASSPRLAEVSTDTQYF. Using reference TRBV7-8 and TRBJ2-3 for the parts outside the CDR3, the full variable domain is GAGVSQSPRYKVAKRGQDVALRCDPISGHVSLFWYQQALGQGPEFLTYFQNEAQLDKSGLPSDRFFAERPEGSVSTLKIQRTQQEDSAVYLCASSPRLAEVSTDTQYFGPGTRLTVL.

As for this clonotype: Because the CDR3's place on the DNA is in doubt, the DNA is left out and the CDR3 is given as listed by TCRdb. The chain is built from TRBV7-6 and TRBJ1-3; the table's D call, TRBD1, was not checked against the DNA. The CDR3 is 17 residues long, counting both termini. CDR1 is SGHVS and CDR2 is FNYEAQ in the germline V gene. The CDR3 is CASSLGTEQFFGNTIYF.

The chain combines TRBV2 with TRBJ1-2, with TRBD1 as a possible D gene (5 bases). Germline lookup yields CDR1 SNHLY and CDR2 FYNNEI. This CDR3 spans 12 amino acids. Between the trimmed V and J ends, which lost 7 bases and 12 bases, there was a span of 18 bases. CDR3 protein: CASMRGLAGNTF. CDR3 bases: TGTGCCAGCATGAGGGGTCTCGCTGGAAACACCTTC.

This clonotype was observed at least ten times. The chain joins TRBV7-2 to TRBJ2-1, with a possible D match to TRBD2 (6 bases). Between the trimmed V and J ends, which lost 5 bases and 6 bases, there was a span of 17 bases. The CDR3 contains 15 residues. Germline lookup yields CDR1 SGHTA and CDR2 FQGNSA. CDR3 protein: CASSQTGTGLNEQFF. The CDR3 bases are TGTGCCAGCAGCCAGACGGGGACTGGTCTCAATGAGCAGTTCTTC. Based on the CDR3 plus reference TRBV7-2 and TRBJ2-1, the full variable domain is GAGVSQSPSNKVTEKGKDVELRCDPISGHTALYWYRQSLGQGLEFLIYFQGNSAPDKSGLPSDRFSAERTGGSVSTLTIQRTQQEDSAVYLCASSQTGTGLNEQFFGPGTRLTVL.

The chain employs TRBV25-1 and TRBJ2-7; 8 nucleotides match TRBD1. This CDR3 region has 14 residues. Trimming removed 5 bases from V and 3 bases from J; junction bases left unmatched: 6. CDR1 is MGHDK, CDR2 SYGVNS, per germline. CDR3 protein: CASSNHGTGYEQYF. The CDR3, as DNA: TGTGCCAGCAGTAACCACGGGACAGGCTACGAGCAGTACTTC.

This clonotype was observed many times. This chain uses TRBV5-1 with TRBJ1-4; D may be TRBD1 (5 bases). V was cut by 0 bases and J by 6 bases, with 15 bases left in between. CDR3 length: 16 amino acids. Germline CDR1 SGHRS, CDR2 YFSETQ. CDR3 DNA: TGCGCCAGCAGCTTGGCCGGGGACGGGTTGTATGAAAAACTGTTTTTT. This codes for CASSLAGDGLYEKLFF.

In this sample, this clonotype turned up a few times. The V call is TRBV7-8, the J call TRBJ1-2; D remains unclear. Trimming left V 1 base short and J 12 bases short, with 24 bases between. CDR1 is SGHVS and CDR2 is FQNEAQ in the germline V gene. The CDR3 is 16 amino acids. CDR3: CASSLEVRGGPHLNTF. The CDR3 DNA reads TGTGCCAGCAGCTTAGAGGTCCGGGGAGGACCTCATCTAAACACCTTC.

The chain has TRBV9 and TRBJ2-7, with D perhaps matching TRBD2 (6 bases). V was trimmed by 3 bases and J by 0 bases, leaving 10 bases between them. This CDR3 spans 14 amino acids. Germline V gives CDR1 SGDLS, CDR2 YYNGEE. The CDR3 loop reads CASSEPGLSYEQYF. CDR3 bases: TGTGCCAGCAGCGAACCGGGACTCTCCTACGAGCAGTACTTC.

This clonotype was found many times. This chain links TRBV12-3 or TRBV12-4 with TRBJ1-2; a possible D gene is TRBD1 (5 bases). This CDR3 is 13 amino acids long. Trimming removed 5 bases from V and 8 bases from J, with 15 bases in between. The CDR3 nucleotides are TGTGCCAGCAGTCCGTCCAGGGCAGGAGGCTACACCTTC. Its protein product is CASSPSRAGGYTF.

The chain joins TRBV7-8 to TRBJ2-6; TRBD1 or TRBD2 may be the D gene (5 bases each). The CDR3 is made up of 14 amino acids. V lost 5 bases to trimming and J lost 5 bases, with 10 bases between them. The V gene's germline CDR1 is SGHVS and CDR2 FQNEAQ. DNA of the CDR3: TGTGCCAGCAGCCCCTGGGGGAGGGCCAACGTCCTGACTTTC. Amino acid sequence: CASSPWGRANVLTF.

The table lists this clonotype with many counts. J is TRBJ2-7 and V is TRBV10-3; the D is unclear. The germline V and J ends were trimmed by 5 bases and 2 bases, with 10 bases remaining between them. Germline lookup yields CDR1 ENHRY and CDR2 SYGVKD. CDR3 length: 13 residues. The CDR3 nucleotides read TGTGCCATCAGTCGGACGGAGACCTACGAGCAGTACTTC. Translated: CAISRTETYEQYF.